One TCR beta chain is described in this entry. This record belongs to a study of blood T cell repertoires in COVID-19. Seattle's enrolled individuals joined amid active infection and were then monitored longitudinally. Original methodology: Using reference gene primer amplification, nucleated cell counts were estimated. Clones were read by immunoSEQ multiplex PCR, and TCRdb kept only the in-frame ones, dropping some. The DNA was the basis for D and trimming; V, J and clone size are from that table. There are roughly 230,000 clones in the sample; nearly 90% occur only once, and under 2.5% lies in the top ten. The CDR3 has 15 residues. With 0 bases removed from V and 5 bases from J, the gap between germline ends came to 13 bases. The germline gives CDR1 MNHEY, CDR2 SVGEGT.

The clonotype originates from an older woman with COVID-19, enrolled during active disease. Specimen: peripheral blood. The chain employs TRBV6-2 or TRBV6-3 and TRBJ1-2; the D gene is possibly TRBD1 (6 bases). In DNA, the CDR3 is TGTGCCAGCAGTTACTCTTACAGGGTCCAATATGGCTACACCTTC. Protein: CASSYSYRVQYGYTF.